This record concerns one TCR beta chain sequence. This sample was included in a study of blood T cell repertoires in COVID-19. The wider study: From the United States, Italy and Spain came samples of acute and convalescent COVID-19. PBMCs, B-cell-depleted T cells, or T cells provided the cDNA or gDNA that made up the material.

Trimming took 4 bases from V and 2 from J; bases not matched to a gene: 2. Germline V gene lookup returns CDR1 ENHRY and CDR2 SYGVKD. CDR3 length equals 15 residues. The assay was immunoSEQ multiplex PCR, and TCRdb's table has in-frame clones only and misses some. Among about 83,000 clones, roughly 80% were seen once, and the ten largest hold 15%. The clonotype originates from a woman of 80 years or more with acute or convalescent COVID-19. V and J are TRBV10-3 and TRBJ2-1, with 10 bases identical to TRBD1. The sample was peripheral blood. The CDR3 spells CAISGGQGAYNEQFF. The CDR3 DNA follows: TGTGCCATCAGTGGTGGACAGGGGGCCTACAATGAGCAGTTCTTC.